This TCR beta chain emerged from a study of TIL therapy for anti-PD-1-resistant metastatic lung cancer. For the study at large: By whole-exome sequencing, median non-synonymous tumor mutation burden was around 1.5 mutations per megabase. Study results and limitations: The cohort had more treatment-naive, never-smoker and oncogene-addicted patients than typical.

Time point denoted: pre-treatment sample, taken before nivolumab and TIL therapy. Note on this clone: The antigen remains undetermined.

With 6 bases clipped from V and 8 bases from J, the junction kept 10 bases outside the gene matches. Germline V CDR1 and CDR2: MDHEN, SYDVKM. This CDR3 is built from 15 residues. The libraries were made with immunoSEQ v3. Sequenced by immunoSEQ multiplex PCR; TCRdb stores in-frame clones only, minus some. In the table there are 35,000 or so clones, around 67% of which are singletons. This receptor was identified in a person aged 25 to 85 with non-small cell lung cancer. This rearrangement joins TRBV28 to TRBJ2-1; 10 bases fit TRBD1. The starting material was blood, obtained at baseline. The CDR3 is CASSIPGTGVHEQFF. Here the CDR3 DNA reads TGTGCCAGCAGCATTCCCGGGACAGGGGTGCATGAGCAGTTCTTC. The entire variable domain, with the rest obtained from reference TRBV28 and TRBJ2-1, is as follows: DVKVTQSSRYLVKRTGEKVFLECVQDMDHENMFWYRQDPGLGLRLIYFSYDVKMKEKGDIPEGYSVSREKKERFSLILESASTNQTSMYLCASSIPGTGVHEQFFGPGTRLTVL.